This T cell receptor beta chain stems from a study of response to subunit inactivated influenza vaccine. TCRdb used MiXCR to reprocess the RT-PCR reads, holding one entry per CDR3 protein. The sample lists 500,000 to 550,000 distinct CDR3 sequences, approximately 7.2% occurring once. Whole-study findings and limits: Few new T cells, the authors suggested, are recruited by each seasonal influenza vaccination.

Notes on this clonotype: The antigen is undetermined.

This clonotype originated in a man in his fifties or sixties who received an inactivated influenza vaccine. Sequences were derived from PBMCs from blood, sampled around 25 months after vaccination.

The CDR3 loop is CASSQVLRGERTQYF. The CDR3 DNA follows: TGTGCCAGCAGCCAAGTTCTACGGGGGGAACGGACCCAGTACTTC. This sequence joins TRBV3-1 and TRBJ2-5, with 7 bases aligning to TRBD2. This CDR3 has 15 amino acids. CDR1 LGHDT and CDR2 YNNKEL come from the germline V gene (reference sequence). The J segment lost 7 bases and the V segment lost 1 base, leaving 9 bases of the junction unmatched.